These 27 T cell receptor beta chains share one sample of origin, sequenced in a study of T cell responses to AZD1222 COVID-19 vaccine. The method was immunoSEQ multiplex PCR; TCRdb's version includes in-frame clones alone and lacks a portion of them. The data show more than 150,000 clones, over 90% seen once. This specimen consisted of peripheral blood, obtained 28 days after the second AZD1222 dose. These receptors all stem from an adult who received the AZD1222 COVID-19 vaccine.

This chain connects TRBV3-1 (or the pseudogene TRBV3-2) to TRBJ2-1; a possible D gene is TRBD2 (5 bases). CDR1 is LGHDT, CDR2 YNNKEL, per germline (reference sequence). The CDR3 has 15 amino acids. V was shortened by 3 bases and J by 6 bases, with 15 bases between the two germline ends. This chain's CDR3 is CASSHQRMPLNEQFF. Here the CDR3 DNA reads TGTGCCAGCAGCCACCAGCGGATGCCACTCAATGAGCAGTTCTTC.

The chain employs TRBV9 and TRBJ2-5; 13 bases line up with TRBD2. After removal of 4 bases from V and 5 bases from J, the junction contained 5 bases not matched to a gene. CDR3 length: 15 amino acids. From germline, CDR1 is SGDLS and CDR2 YYNGEE. This CDR3 is CASSPRTSGGETQYF. The CDR3 DNA reads TGTGCCAGCAGCCCCCGGACTAGCGGGGGTGAGACCCAGTACTTC.

The CDR3 DNA reads as TGTGCCAGCAGTTACGCCTCTATCTCTGGGGCCAACGTCCTGACTTTC. It is translated as CASSYASISGANVLTF. This chain connects TRBV6-5 to TRBJ2-6; D unclear. In germline, CDR1 is MNHEY, CDR2 SVGAGI. Trimming took off 2 bases at V and 0 bases at J, with 8 bases between the two ends. This CDR3 contains 16 residues.

This chain uses TRBV3-1 (or the pseudogene TRBV3-2) with TRBJ1-1; D ambiguous. This CDR3 spans 14 amino acids. Germline V gives CDR1 LGHDT, CDR2 YNNKEL (reference sequence). Trimming shortened V by 2 bases and J by 7 bases, and 14 bases separated the two germline ends. The CDR3 DNA reads as TGTGCCAGCAGCCAACCGGCTAACACAATTGAAGCTTTCTTT. Encoded protein: CASSQPANTIEAFF.

The CDR3 nucleotides read TGCGCCAGCAGCTTGCCACCCCAGGGGCGACCCTACGAGCAGTACTTC. Its translation is CASSLPPQGRPYEQYF. The chain combines TRBV5-1 with TRBJ2-7, with D tentatively TRBD1 (6 bases). V dropped 1 base and J dropped 2 bases, with 16 bases sitting between them. The CDR3 is 16 residues long. Germline CDR1 reads SGHRS; CDR2 reads YFSETQ.

The chain has TRBV9 and TRBJ1-2, with D possibly matching TRBD1 (5 bases). The CDR3 consists of 17 residues. Per the germline V gene, CDR1 is SGDLS and CDR2 is YYNGEE. Trimming took off 3 bases at V and 4 bases at J, with 22 bases between the two ends. In nucleotides, the CDR3 is TGTGCCAGCAGCGGAGGGACGATCCCATCGGCTACCTATGGCTACACCTTC. It translates to CASSGGTIPSATYGYTF.

V and J are TRBV10-3 and TRBJ2-7; D is tentatively TRBD1 or TRBD2 (6 bases each). V was shortened by 3 bases and J by 0 bases, with 15 bases between the two germline ends. This CDR3 comprises 16 residues. The germline V gene encodes CDR1 ENHRY and CDR2 SYGVKD. CDR3 nucleotide sequence: TGTGCCATCAGTGATCCCGGGGGCCTAAGCTCCTACGAGCAGTACTTC. It codes for CAISDPGGLSSYEQYF.

This clone was observed a single time. The chain joins TRBV25-1 to TRBJ1-6; TRBD1 aligns across 7 bases. The CDR3 has 13 residues. The junction had 3 bases not matched to a gene; V was cut back by 8 bases and J by 5 bases. Germline lookup yields CDR1 MGHDK and CDR2 SYGVNS. CDR3 sequence: CASLQGNNSPLHF. The CDR3 region has the DNA TGTGCCAGCCTACAGGGGAATAATTCACCCCTCCACTTT.

This clone was observed once. The rearrangement uses TRBV2 and TRBJ1-1; D remains unclear. CDR1 is SNHLY, CDR2 FYNNEI, per germline. The CDR3 runs 14 residues. The ends were cut back, 7 bases at V and 2 bases at J, with 14 bases in the middle. The CDR3 DNA follows: TGTGCCAGCACCGGGGTACTACCTAACACTGAAGCTTTCTTT. It translates to CASTGVLPNTEAFF. The full variable domain, its missing parts supplied by reference TRBV2 and TRBJ1-1, is EPEVTQTPSHQVTQMGQEVILRCVPISNHLYFYWYRQILGQKVEFLVSFYNNEISEKSEIFDDQFSVERPDGSNFTLKIRSTKLEDSAMYFCASTGVLPNTEAFFGQGTRLTVV.

The gene calls are TRBV18 and TRBJ1-3, with D perhaps TRBD1 (5 bases). The germline gives CDR1 KGHSH, CDR2 LQKENI. The ends were cut back, 2 bases at V and 1 base at J, with 12 bases in the middle. The CDR3 has 16 residues. CDR3 amino acids: CASSPEGKRSGNTIYF. CDR3 bases: TGTGCCAGCTCACCAGAGGGGAAACGGTCTGGAAACACCATATATTTT.

J is TRBJ2-7 and V is TRBV13; a weak D match, TRBD1 (5 bases). Germline V gives CDR1 PRHDT, CDR2 FYEKMQ (reference sequence). V lost 3 bases and J lost 2, with 8 bases in between. This CDR3 region has 13 residues. The CDR3 loop is CASSFRQTYEQYF. CDR3 sequence (DNA): TGTGCCAGCAGCTTCCGACAGACCTACGAGCAGTACTTC. Based on the CDR3 plus reference TRBV13 and TRBJ2-7, the full variable domain is AAGVIQSPRHLIKEKRETATLKCYPIPRHDTVYWYQQGPGQDPQFLISFYEKMQSDKGSIPDRFSAQQFSDYHSELNMSSLELGDSALYFCASSFRQTYEQYFGPGTRLTVT.

V and J are TRBV24-1 and TRBJ2-2, with TRBD1 matching over 8 bases. Germline V gives CDR1 KGHDR, CDR2 SFDVKD. V gave up 4 bases and J gave up 1 base; unmatched junction bases: 4. The CDR3 is 16 amino acids. The CDR3 DNA follows: TGTGCCACCAGTGAAACCGGGACAGGGAACACCGGGGAGCTGTTTTTT. Its protein is CATSETGTGNTGELFF.

This clone has a single count. V is TRBV11-2 and J is TRBJ2-2; D is perhaps TRBD1 or TRBD2 (6 bases each). V was trimmed by 5 bases and J by 3 bases, leaving 16 bases between them. The CDR3 length is 16 residues. CDR1 is SGHAT, CDR2 FQNNGV, per germline. CDR3 bases: TGTGCCAGCAGCCCGGGGATCCGGGGGCACACCGGGGAGCTGTTTTTT. Translated: CASSPGIRGHTGELFF.

This rearrangement joins TRBV19 to TRBJ2-5; 8 nucleotides align to TRBD1. The germline CDR1 and CDR2 sequences are LNHDA and SQIVND (reference sequence). The trim removed 3 bases at V and 4 bases at J, leaving 4 bases unmatched. This CDR3 contains 14 residues. CDR3 in DNA: TGTGCCAGTAGTATTGGCAGGGGGCCAGAGACCCAGTACTTC. Translation: CASSIGRGPETQYF.

CDR3 in amino acids: CASSYRTYEQYF. The CDR3 bases are TGTGCCAGCAGCTACCGCACGTACGAGCAGTACTTC. The V gene is TRBV7-8, the J gene TRBJ2-7; D remains ambiguous. The CDR3 runs to 12 residues. The germline V and J ends were trimmed by 4 bases and 4 bases, with 8 bases remaining between them. The germline gives CDR1 SGHVS, CDR2 FQNEAQ. Full variable domain (remainder filled in from reference TRBV7-8 and TRBJ2-7): GAGVSQSPRYKVAKRGQDVALRCDPISGHVSLFWYQQALGQGPEFLTYFQNEAQLDKSGLPSDRFFAERPEGSVSTLKIQRTQQEDSAVYLCASSYRTYEQYFGPGTRLTVT.

V gene TRBV7-2 combines with J gene TRBJ2-7; D is unclear. V lost 3 bases to trimming and J lost 1 base, with 7 bases between them. This CDR3 is built from 13 residues. The germline V gene encodes CDR1 SGHTA and CDR2 FQGNSA. In DNA, the CDR3 is TGTGCCAGCAGCTTGGCCGGTTCCTACGAGCAGTACTTC. It specifies CASSLAGSYEQYF. Filled out from reference TRBV7-2 and TRBJ2-7, the complete variable domain reads GAGVSQSPSNKVTEKGKDVELRCDPISGHTALYWYRQSLGQGLEFLIYFQGNSAPDKSGLPSDRFSAERTGGSVSTLTIQRTQQEDSAVYLCASSLAGSYEQYFGPGTRLTVT.

The genes are TRBV3-1 (or the pseudogene TRBV3-2) and TRBJ2-1; a weak D match, TRBD2 (5 bases). V lost 1 base and J lost 7, with 20 bases in between. The CDR3 runs 17 residues. Germline-derived CDR1 and CDR2 are LGHDT and YNNKEL (reference sequence). CDR3 sequence: CASSQAFSWTLGNEQFF. The DNA for the CDR3 is TGTGCCAGCAGCCAAGCCTTCTCCTGGACTCTAGGGAATGAGCAGTTCTTC.

The rearrangement links TRBV19 to TRBJ1-5, with 8 bases fitting TRBD1. With 3 bases clipped from V and 2 bases from J, the junction kept 3 bases outside the gene matches. The V gene's germline CDR1 is LNHDA and CDR2 SQIVND (reference sequence). The CDR3 is 15 amino acids. Written as DNA, the CDR3 is TGTGCCAGTAGTATCCCGACAGGGGGCAATCAGCCCCAGCATTTT. Translating it yields CASSIPTGGNQPQHF.

The gene calls are TRBV19 and TRBJ2-7; a weak D match, TRBD1 (7 bases). CDR3 size: 16 residues. Germline CDR1 and CDR2: LNHDA and SQIVND (reference sequence). V lost 8 bases and J 1 base, leaving 21 bases between the germline ends. The DNA for the CDR3 is TGTGCCAGTCGTTCTAGGGCGCAGGGGGGTTCCTACGAGCAGTACTTC. Protein product: CASRSRAQGGSYEQYF.

In this sample, this clone turned up a few times. V is TRBV4-1 and J is TRBJ2-3, with TRBD2 as a possible D gene (6 bases). Germline CDR1 is MGHRA and CDR2 is YSYEKL. This CDR3 region has 17 residues. V lost 1 base and J 2 bases, leaving 16 bases between the germline ends. The DNA of the CDR3 is TGCGCCAGCAGCCAAGTCTTCGGTAGCGGTAACACAGATACGCAGTATTTT. This translates into CASSQVFGSGNTDTQYF.

The chain combines TRBV7-9 with TRBJ1-6; D ambiguous. CDR1 and CDR2 (germline): SEHNR, FQNEAQ (reference sequence). This CDR3 is 15 amino acids long. The germline V and J ends were trimmed by 3 bases and 8 bases, with 14 bases remaining between them. The CDR3 loop reads CASSLGPSADSPLHF. CDR3 sequence (DNA): TGTGCCAGCAGCTTGGGCCCGAGTGCAGATTCACCCCTCCACTTT.

This clone was observed a handful of times. The chain joins TRBV7-9 to TRBJ2-7; 9 positions agree with TRBD1. The CDR3 totals 14 residues. Germline V gene data show CDR1 as SEHNR and CDR2 as FQNEAQ (reference sequence). Unmatched junction bases numbered 8, after V lost 5 bases and J lost 6 bases. The CDR3 DNA sequence: TGTGCCAGCAGCCTTACAGGGGGCACCTCCGAGCAGTACTTC. This encodes CASSLTGGTSEQYF.

The sample holds one count of this clone. The chain combines TRBV15 with TRBJ1-1, with D perhaps TRBD1 (6 bases). Trimming took off 1 base at V and 5 bases at J, with 11 bases between the two ends. The CDR3 contains 14 residues. CDR1 is LNHNV, CDR2 YYDKDF, per germline (reference sequence). CDR3 sequence reads: CATSRGIQGTEAFF. The CDR3 DNA is TGTGCCACCAGCAGAGGCATACAGGGTACTGAAGCTTTCTTT.

This chain joins TRBV19 and TRBJ1-1, with 8 bases that match TRBD1. The CDR3 runs 13 residues. Losses at the gene ends were 7 bases for V and 1 base for J; bases not matched to a gene: 2. Germline V gene lookup returns CDR1 LNHDA and CDR2 SQIVND (reference sequence). The CDR3 protein is CASNRGANTEAFF. In DNA form, the CDR3 reads TGTGCCAGTAACAGGGGGGCGAACACTGAAGCTTTCTTT.

The rearrangement uses TRBV6-5 and TRBJ1-1; 7 bases are a match to TRBD1. This CDR3 region has 13 residues. V lost 9 bases, J lost 3 bases, and 7 bases stayed unmatched. Germline CDR1 reads MNHEY; CDR2 reads SVGAGI. The CDR3 DNA sequence: TGTGCCAGTCGAGCCGACAGGGACACTGAAGCTTTCTTT. Translated: CASRADRDTEAFF.

V usage is TRBV7-8 and J usage is TRBJ1-3; the D is unclear. CDR3 length: 13 amino acids. V dropped 5 bases and J dropped 5 bases, with 10 bases sitting between them. Germline lookup yields CDR1 SGHVS and CDR2 FQNEAQ. The CDR3 DNA reads as TGTGCCAGCAGCCCGCAAAACCGAAACACCATATATTTT. Its translation: CASSPQNRNTIYF.

The rearrangement uses TRBV19 and TRBJ1-5, with no clear D. This CDR3 comprises 12 residues. Germline CDR1 is LNHDA and CDR2 is SQIVND (reference sequence). V was shortened by 1 base and J by 9 bases, with 7 bases between the two germline ends. The CDR3 loop reads CASSIARRPQHF. CDR3 nucleotides: TGTGCCAGTAGTATAGCGCGACGGCCCCAGCATTTT.